This entry describes one T cell receptor beta chain. Its specific antigen is unknown. No base qualities exist here, and no much larger clone lies one base off it. TCRbeta CDR3 regions were amplified from genomic DNA by means of the immunoSEQ Assay, a bias-controlled multiplex PCR. The paper's processing steps were these. Within the assay, amplification of reference gene primers was used to estimate how many nucleated cells each sample contained. Sequence reads were collapsed and filtered to measure the absolute abundance of every unique TCRbeta CDR3 rearrangement. For each sample, productive Simpson clonality was calculated by taking the square root of Simpson's diversity index across productive rearrangements. As stored in TCRdb, this immuneACCESS dataset retains in-frame rearrangements with V and J assigned. A fraction of the clones does not appear; measured against another copy, unresolved V genes explain less than half of the discrepancy, and the remainder lacks a known reason. V, J and clone size are taken as reported in that table, and D and trimming were inferred from the DNA itself. A total of tens of thousands of clones appear in this sample, about 86% of them only once. More than 1.4% of the sample lies in the top ten.

This record comes from a study of blood T cell repertoires in COVID-19 (dated by TCRdb to between 2020 and 2021). In terms of the full investigation: The collaborator samples originated in the United States, Italy and Spain and spanned the acute and convalescent phases of COVID-19. The sample metadata nearly always contained a de-identified subject ID, COVID-19 status, age in years and sex. The material from the prospective study consisted of cDNA or gDNA derived from T cells, B-cell-depleted T cells, or PBMCs. Where available, HLA class I and class II types were taken from metadata supplied by the sample provider and were not determined by assay-based typing. The samples were drawn from the first 160 participants of the ongoing ImmuneRACE study and from about 1,200 subjects provided by 6 global collaborators. The repertoires were released in a freely available public database meant as a resource for research on the immune response to SARS-CoV-2. The dataset comprised deeply sampled blood TCRbeta repertoires from subjects exposed to, actively infected with, or recovered from COVID-19.

The collaborating institutions used their own protocols to collect whole blood in K2EDTA tubes. For TCRbeta analysis, collaborators shipped samples as frozen whole blood, isolated PBMCs, or DNA extracted from either of those sample types. The CDR1 and CDR2 encoded by the germline V gene (reference sequence) are MNHNY and SVGAGI. The CDR3 covers 18 residues, taking in both the cysteine and the phenylalanine. Left in the record is the CDR3 DNA by itself, 54 bases read in frame from the first base. Trimming takes 5 bases off V and 3 bases off J; junction bases not matched to a gene: 14. Results and caveats for the whole study, not just this receptor: The amount of clinical and demographic metadata varied by source and participant and was provided uncurated.

The sequence joins TRBV6-6 to TRBJ2-3; 10 bases in between match TRBD2. The source is an older woman with acute or convalescent COVID-19. The sample was peripheral blood. CDR3 sequence: CASSRRRLAGAVTDTQYF. The sequence in DNA is TGTGCCAGCAGTCGAAGGAGACTAGCGGGCGCGGTTACAGATACGCAGTATTTT.